This T cell receptor (beta chain) derives from a study of cytomegalovirus exposure and HLA in healthy donors. A remark on this clone: No antigen is known for it.

The PCR used 60 Vbeta and 13 Jbeta primers. The protocol was immunoSEQ multiplex PCR, while the TCRdb copy is restricted to in-frame clones and leaves out a portion. In the table there are roughly 180,000 clones, roughly 85% of which are singletons. There are 13 residues in the CDR3. V was pared by 6 bases and J by 8 bases, with 9 bases of the junction left unmatched. From germline, CDR1 is MDHEN and CDR2 SYDVKM. Findings of the study overall: A missense variant in DCLRE1C was later tied to TCR beta V- and J-gene trimming.

The clonotype was recovered from a man in his forties or fifties in good health and CMV-seropositive. The sequenced sample consisted of PBMCs. The V and J genes are TRBV28 and TRBJ1-2, with 7 bases aligning to TRBD1. The CDR3 loop is CASSQGGRIGYTF. CDR3 sequence (DNA): TGTGCCAGCAGCCAAGGGGGCAGAATCGGCTACACCTTC.